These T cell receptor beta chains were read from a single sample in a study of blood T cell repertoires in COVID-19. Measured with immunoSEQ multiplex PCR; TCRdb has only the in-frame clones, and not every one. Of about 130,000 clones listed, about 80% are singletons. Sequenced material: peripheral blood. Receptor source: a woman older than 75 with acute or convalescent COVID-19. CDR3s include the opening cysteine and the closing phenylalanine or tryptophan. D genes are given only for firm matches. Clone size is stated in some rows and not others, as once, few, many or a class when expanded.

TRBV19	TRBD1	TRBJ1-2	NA	CASSQGQGTYGYTF	TGTGCCAGTAGCCAAGGACAGGGGACCTATGGCTACACCTTC
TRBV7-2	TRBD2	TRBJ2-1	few	CASSSSAGELYNEQFF	TGTGCCAGCAGTTCATCAGCGGGGGAGCTGTACAATGAGCAGTTCTTC
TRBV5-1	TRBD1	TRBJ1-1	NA	CASSSTGGPTEAFF	TGCGCCAGCAGCTCGACAGGGGGTCCCACTGAAGCTTTCTTT
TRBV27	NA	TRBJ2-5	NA	CASSLSRGEETQYF	TGTGCCAGCAGTTTATCGAGAGGAGAAGAGACCCAGTACTTC
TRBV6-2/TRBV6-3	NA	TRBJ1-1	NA	CASSYSITQGNTEAFF	TGTGCCAGCAGTTACTCGATAACACAGGGGAACACTGAAGCTTTCTTT
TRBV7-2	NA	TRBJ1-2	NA	CASSQSRGSGMWGYTF	TGTGCCAGCAGCCAAAGTCGGGGGTCTGGGATGTGGGGCTACACCTTC
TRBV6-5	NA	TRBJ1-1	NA	CASSWGGDTEAFF	TGTGCCAGCAGTTGGGGAGGGGACACTGAAGCTTTCTTT
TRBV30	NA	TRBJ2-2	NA	CAWNGGRPGELFF	TGTGCCTGGAACGGGGGGCGCCCCGGGGAGCTGTTTTTT
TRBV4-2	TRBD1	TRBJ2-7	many	CASSQVRDRASYEQYF	TGTGCCAGCAGCCAAGTGAGGGACAGGGCCTCCTACGAGCAGTACTTC
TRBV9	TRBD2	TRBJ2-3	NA	CASSVGGTRTSTDTQYF	TGTGCCAGCAGCGTAGGAGGGACTAGGACTAGCACAGATACGCAGTATTTT
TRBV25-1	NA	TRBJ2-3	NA	CASSDPGVSTDTQYF	TGTGCCAGCAGTGACCCCGGGGTTAGCACAGATACGCAGTATTTT
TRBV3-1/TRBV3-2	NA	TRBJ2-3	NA	CASTLTGLPTDTQYF	TGTGCCAGCACCCTCACGGGACTCCCGACAGATACGCAGTATTTT
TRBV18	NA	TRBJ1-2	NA	CASSPFGGSNYGYTF	TGTGCCAGCTCACCATTCGGGGGGAGCAACTATGGCTACACCTTC
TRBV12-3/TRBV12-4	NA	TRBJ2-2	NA	CASSFLRTGELFF	TGTGCCAGCAGTTTTCTGAGAACCGGGGAGCTGTTTTTT
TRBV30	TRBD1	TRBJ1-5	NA	CAWSRTGLNQPQHF	TGTGCCTGGAGTCGGACAGGGCTTAATCAGCCCCAGCATTTT
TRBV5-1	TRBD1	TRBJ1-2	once	CASSLAGTESPSGYTF	TGCGCCAGCAGCTTGGCCGGGACAGAGTCCCCCAGCGGCTACACCTTC
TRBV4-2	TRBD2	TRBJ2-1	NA	CASSSRGGRLNEQFF	TGTGCCAGCAGCTCGCGGGGGGGCCGGTTGAATGAGCAGTTCTTC
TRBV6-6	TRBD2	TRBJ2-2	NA	CASSPLRLAGGRGGELFF	TGTGCCAGCAGTCCCCTACGACTAGCGGGGGGCCGCGGCGGGGAGCTGTTTTTT
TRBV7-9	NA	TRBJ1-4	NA	CASSFSRNEKLFF	TGTGCCAGCAGCTTCAGCAGGAATGAAAAACTGTTTTTT
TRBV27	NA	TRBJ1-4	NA	CASSSLNRGFSNEKLFF	TGTGCCAGCAGTTCCCTCAACCGAGGGTTTAGTAATGAAAAACTGTTTTTT
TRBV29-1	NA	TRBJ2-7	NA	CSVLAPSGGAYEQYF	TGCAGCGTCTTGGCCCCAAGTGGGGGCGCCTACGAGCAGTACTTC
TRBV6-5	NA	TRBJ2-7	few	CASSYSRVLLSYEQYF	TGTGCCAGCAGTTACTCGCGGGTCCTCCTCTCCTACGAGCAGTACTTC
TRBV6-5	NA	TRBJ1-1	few	CASSRGGNTEAFF	TGTGCCAGCAGCCGCGGGGGGAACACTGAAGCTTTCTTT
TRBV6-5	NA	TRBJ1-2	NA	CASTPYNYGYTF	TGTGCCAGCACCCCGTATAACTATGGCTACACCTTC
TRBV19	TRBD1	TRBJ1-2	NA	CASKARRQGFGGYTF	TGTGCCAGTAAAGCAAGGCGACAGGGTTTTGGCGGCTACACCTTC
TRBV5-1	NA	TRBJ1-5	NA	CASSPGLISNQPQHF	TGCGCCAGCAGCCCGGGACTGATTAGCAATCAGCCCCAGCATTTT
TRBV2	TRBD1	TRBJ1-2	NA	CASTSGQGVGGYTF	TGTGCCAGCACCTCTGGACAGGGGGTGGGCGGCTACACCTTC
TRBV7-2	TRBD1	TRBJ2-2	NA	CASSTRSTGFTGELFF	TGTGCCAGCAGCACCAGATCGACAGGGTTCACCGGGGAGCTGTTTTTT
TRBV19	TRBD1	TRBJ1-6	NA	CASRPPGQGGNSPLHF	TGTGCCAGTAGACCTCCGGGACAGGGAGGGAATTCACCCCTCCACTTT
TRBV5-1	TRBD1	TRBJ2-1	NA	CASSLVGTGHNEQFF	TGCGCCAGCAGCTTGGTGGGGACAGGGCACAATGAGCAGTTCTTC
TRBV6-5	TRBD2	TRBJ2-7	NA	CASSPAGVTYEQYF	TGTGCCAGCAGTCCGGCGGGGGTGACCTACGAGCAGTACTTC
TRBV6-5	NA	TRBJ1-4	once	CASSPTISSSEKLFF	TGTGCCAGCAGTCCTACGATAAGCTCGAGTGAAAAACTGTTTTTT
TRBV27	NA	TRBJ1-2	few	CASSPRRGIDYGYTF	TGTGCCAGCAGTCCTCGAAGAGGGATCGACTATGGCTACACCTTC
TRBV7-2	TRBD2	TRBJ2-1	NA	CASSLLGGIVHEQFF	TGTGCCAGCAGCTTACTCGGGGGGATTGTCCATGAGCAGTTCTTC
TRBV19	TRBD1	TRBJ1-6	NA	CASSWGQGKNSPLHF	TGTGCCAGTAGTTGGGGACAGGGAAAAAATTCACCCCTCCACTTT
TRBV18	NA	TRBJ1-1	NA	CASSLTTGMNTEAFF	TGTGCCAGCTCACTTACGACAGGAATGAACACTGAAGCTTTCTTT
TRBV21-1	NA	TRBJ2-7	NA	CASSKGLGSGGPTYEQYF	TGTGCCAGCAGCAAAGGGTTAGGTAGCGGGGGGCCCACCTACGAGCAGTACTTC
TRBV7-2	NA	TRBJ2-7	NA	CASSFYRASGGYF	TGTGCCAGCAGCTTCTACCGGGCCAGCGGTGGGTACTTC
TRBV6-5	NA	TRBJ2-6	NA	CASSYRGGSGANVLTF	TGTGCCAGCAGTTATCGAGGGGGCTCTGGGGCCAACGTCCTGACTTTC
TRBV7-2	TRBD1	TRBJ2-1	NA	CASSDWQGADEQFF	TGTGCCAGCAGCGATTGGCAGGGGGCTGATGAGCAGTTCTTC
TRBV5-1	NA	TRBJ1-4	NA	CASSPRQGLSEKLFF	TGCGCCAGCAGCCCCCGGCAGGGGCTATCGGAAAAACTGTTTTTT
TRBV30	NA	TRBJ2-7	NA	CAWSVTGHYEQYF	TGTGCCTGGAGTGTAACAGGACACTACGAGCAGTACTTC
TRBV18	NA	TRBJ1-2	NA	CASSPPGSASANYGYTF	TGTGCCAGCTCACCACCCGGCAGCGCCTCGGCTAACTATGGCTACACCTTC
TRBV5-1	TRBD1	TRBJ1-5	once	CASSPGTGGSDQPQHF	TGCGCCAGCAGCCCCGGGACAGGGGGATCGGATCAGCCCCAGCATTTT
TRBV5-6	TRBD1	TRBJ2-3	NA	CASRGTGQEDTQYF	TGTGCCAGCAGAGGGACAGGGCAGGAGGATACGCAGTATTTT
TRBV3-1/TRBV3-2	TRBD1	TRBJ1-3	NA	CASSSQGVAGNTIYF	TGTGCCAGCAGCTCCCAGGGGGTCGCTGGAAACACCATATATTTT
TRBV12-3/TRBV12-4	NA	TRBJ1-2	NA	CASSRQPYGYTF	TGTGCCAGCAGTCGACAGCCATATGGCTACACCTTC
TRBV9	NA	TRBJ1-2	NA	CASSVDTNYYGYTF	TGTGCCAGCAGCGTAGATACGAACTACTATGGCTACACCTTC
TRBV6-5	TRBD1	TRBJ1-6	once	CASSYSYRGANSPLHF	TGTGCCAGCAGTTACTCCTACAGGGGCGCGAATTCACCCCTCCACTTT
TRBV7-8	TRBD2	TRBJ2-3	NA	CASTQGGTRADTQYF	TGTGCCAGCACCCAGGGAGGGACTAGGGCAGATACGCAGTATTTT
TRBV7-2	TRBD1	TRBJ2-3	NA	CASSPGGAIDTQYF	TGTGCCAGCAGCCCAGGGGGCGCAATAGATACGCAGTATTTT
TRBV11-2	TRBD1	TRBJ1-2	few	CASSPGQNPNYGYTF	TGTGCCAGCAGCCCGGGACAGAACCCAAACTATGGCTACACCTTC
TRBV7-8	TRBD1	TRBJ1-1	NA	CASRSTGGPNTEAFF	TGTGCCAGCAGGTCTACAGGGGGCCCGAACACTGAAGCTTTCTTT
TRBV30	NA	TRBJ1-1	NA	CAWSEQTEAFF	TGTGCCTGGAGCGAACAGACTGAAGCTTTCTTT
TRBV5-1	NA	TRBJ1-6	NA	CASPKCVIGRESYNSPLHF	TGCGCCAGCCCTAAGTGTGTTATCGGTCGTGAATCCTATAATTCACCCCTCCACTTT